The rows below give T cell receptor beta chains drawn from one sample of a study of T cell responses to AZD1222 COVID-19 vaccine. Profiling relied on immunoSEQ multiplex PCR, and the TCRdb table lists in-frame clones only, not all of them. Among 90,000 to 110,000 clones, 90% to 95% were seen once, and the ten largest hold roughly 7%. Sequenced here: peripheral blood, sampled on day 0 of AZD1222 vaccination. These receptors were obtained from an adult in good health. Both conserved end residues are part of each CDR3. A D gene is named only where the DNA matches it firmly. The size of a clone is reported for some rows only, either as once, few or many, or as a class for expanded clones.

v_gene	abundance	j_gene	len	d_gene	CDR3aa	CDR3nt
TRBV11-3	-	TRBJ2-4	12	-	CASSLDGRRQYF	TGTGCCAGCAGCTTAGACGGGAGAAGGCAGTACTTC
TRBV18	-	TRBJ1-5	14	-	CASSPPDGYQPQHF	TGTGCCAGCTCACCCCCGGACGGATATCAGCCCCAGCATTTT
TRBV9	once	TRBJ1-1	14	TRBD1	CASRSGQGKTEAFF	TGTGCCAGCCGTTCTGGACAGGGGAAAACTGAAGCTTTCTTT
TRBV6-2/TRBV6-3	-	TRBJ1-5	17	TRBD1	CASSYPVTGGGNQPQHF	TGTGCCAGCAGTTACCCAGTAACAGGGGGCGGCAATCAGCCCCAGCATTTT
TRBV11-3	-	TRBJ2-7	13	-	CASSLDTAYEQYF	TGTGCCAGCAGCTTAGATACAGCCTACGAGCAGTACTTC
TRBV29-1	-	TRBJ1-1	13	TRBD1	CSVEVGQGAGAFF	TGCAGCGTTGAGGTGGGACAGGGGGCGGGAGCTTTCTTT
TRBV2	-	TRBJ1-5	14	-	CASSAEHSNQPQHF	TGTGCCAGCAGTGCCGAACATAGCAATCAGCCCCAGCATTTT
TRBV12-1	-	TRBJ1-1	19	-	CASSLGQGKVGPVNTEAFF	TGTGCCAGCAGCTTGGGACAGGGTAAAGTGGGTCCGGTGAACACTGAAGCTTTCTTT
TRBV7-2	-	TRBJ2-3	15	-	CASSLGGWITDTQYF	TGTGCCAGCAGCTTAGGAGGCTGGATCACAGATACGCAGTATTTT
TRBV6-5	-	TRBJ2-7	13	-	CASSYRALLEQYF	TGTGCCAGCAGTTACAGGGCCCTCTTGGAGCAGTACTTC
TRBV7-6	-	TRBJ1-1	17	TRBD1	CASSLAPTGVMNTEAFF	TGTGCCAGCAGCTTAGCACCGACAGGGGTGATGAACACTGAAGCTTTCTTT
TRBV2	-	TRBJ1-5	15	-	CASSEGNRWPQPQHF	TGTGCCAGCAGTGAAGGGAACAGGTGGCCTCAGCCCCAGCATTTT
TRBV7-9	-	TRBJ1-4	14	-	CASSWLQVNEKLFF	TGTGCCAGCAGCTGGCTGCAGGTTAATGAAAAACTGTTTTTT
TRBV18	-	TRBJ1-2	14	-	CASSPMDSLYGYTF	TGTGCCAGCTCACCCATGGACAGCCTCTATGGCTACACCTTC
TRBV18	few	TRBJ1-2	16	TRBD1	CASSPGQGFSLGSYTF	TGTGCCAGCTCACCGGGACAGGGGTTCTCCTTGGGAAGCTACACCTTC
TRBV30	-	TRBJ2-5	14	TRBD2	CAWSDLAVQETQYF	TGTGCCTGGAGTGACCTAGCGGTTCAAGAGACCCAGTACTTC
TRBV19	-	TRBJ1-1	13	-	CASSIYRNTEAFF	TGTGCCAGTAGTATTTACAGGAACACTGAAGCTTTCTTT
TRBV5-1	-	TRBJ2-5	11	-	CASRREVTQYF	TGCGCCAGCAGGCGTGAGGTGACCCAGTACTTC
TRBV9	-	TRBJ2-7	15	-	CASSVDPSYSYEQYF	TGTGCCAGCAGCGTAGATCCCTCATATTCCTACGAGCAGTACTTC
TRBV23-1	-	TRBJ2-1	17	TRBD1	CASSQSCPGQTYNEQFF	TGCGCCAGCAGTCAATCGTGTCCGGGACAGACCTACAATGAGCAGTTCTTC
TRBV1	-	TRBJ2-1	16	-	CTSSQEAPRTQAKQFF	TGCACCAGCAGCCAAGAAGCGCCTAGGACCCAAGCGAAGCAGTTCTTC
TRBV7-2	-	TRBJ1-3	14	-	CASSLARVGNTIYF	TGTGCCAGCAGCTTAGCCAGGGTCGGAAACACCATATATTTT
TRBV4-3	many	TRBJ2-2	16	-	CASSQVLSSYTGELFF	TGCGCCAGCAGCCAAGTATTGTCTAGTTACACCGGGGAGCTGTTTTTT
TRBV5-8	-	TRBJ2-1	11	-	CASSSYNEQFF	TGTGCCAGCAGCTCCTACAATGAGCAGTTCTTC
TRBV20-1	-	TRBJ2-3	14	-	CSASRSGGTDTQYF	TGCAGTGCTAGTCGGTCGGGAGGCACAGATACGCAGTATTTT
TRBV5-1	-	TRBJ1-1	13	-	CASSSLSVTEAFF	TGCGCCAGCAGCTCGTTATCGGTTACTGAAGCTTTCTTT